This entry describes one T cell receptor beta chain. Its antigen is unknown. This entry is derived from a study of post-analysis software for immune sequencing data. Study-level background: Progressive-relapsing, secondary progressive and relapsing-remitting multiple sclerosis were among the disease courses included.

CDR1 SGHVS and CDR2 FNYEAQ come from the germline V gene. The germline V and J ends were trimmed by 4 bases and 3 bases, with 10 bases remaining between them. This CDR3 comprises 13 residues. General observations from the study: F measure grouped same-batch samples tightly together. There was significantly lower normalized Chao1 diversity in multiple sclerosis patients than in controls. Among roughly 5 TRBV segments more frequent in patients than controls were TRBV5-6, TRBV5-1 and TRBV20-1.

Unique molecular identifiers were carried by the TCR beta cDNA libraries. TCRdb reprocessed the PCR reads via MiXCR and lists one record per CDR3 protein. This table holds 600,000 to 700,000 distinct CDR3 sequences, 55% to 70% found once. The rearrangement joins TRBV7-6 to TRBJ2-7; D gene ambiguous. This TCR derives from a girl aged 2 to 10 with multiple sclerosis. Sequenced: blood. CDR3 sequence: CASSYGRCYEQYF. CDR3 DNA sequence: TGTGCCAGCAGCTACGGACGGTGCTACGAGCAGTACTTC.